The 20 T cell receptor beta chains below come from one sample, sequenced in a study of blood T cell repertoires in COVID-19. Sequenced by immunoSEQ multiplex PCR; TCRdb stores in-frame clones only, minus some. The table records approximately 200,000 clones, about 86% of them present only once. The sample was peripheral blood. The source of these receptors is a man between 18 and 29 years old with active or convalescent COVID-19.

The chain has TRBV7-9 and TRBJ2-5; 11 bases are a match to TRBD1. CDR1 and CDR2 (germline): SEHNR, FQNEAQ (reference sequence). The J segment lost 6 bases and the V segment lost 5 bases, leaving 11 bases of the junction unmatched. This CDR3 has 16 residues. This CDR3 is CASSGPTLDRGQTQYF. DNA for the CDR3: TGTGCCAGCAGCGGCCCTACCCTGGACAGGGGGCAGACCCAGTACTTC.

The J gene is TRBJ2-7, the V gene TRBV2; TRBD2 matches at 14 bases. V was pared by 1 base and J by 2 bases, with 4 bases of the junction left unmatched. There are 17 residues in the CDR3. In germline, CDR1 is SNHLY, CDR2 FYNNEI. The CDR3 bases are TGTGCCAGCAGTGAAGGGACTAGCGGGAGGCTGGCCTACGAGCAGTACTTC. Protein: CASSEGTSGRLAYEQYF.

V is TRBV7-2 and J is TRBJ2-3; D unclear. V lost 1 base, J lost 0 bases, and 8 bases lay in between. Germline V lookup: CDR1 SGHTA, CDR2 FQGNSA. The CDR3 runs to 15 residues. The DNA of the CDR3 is TGTGCCAGCAGCTTAGACAGAGCTAGCACAGATACGCAGTATTTT. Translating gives CASSLDRASTDTQYF.

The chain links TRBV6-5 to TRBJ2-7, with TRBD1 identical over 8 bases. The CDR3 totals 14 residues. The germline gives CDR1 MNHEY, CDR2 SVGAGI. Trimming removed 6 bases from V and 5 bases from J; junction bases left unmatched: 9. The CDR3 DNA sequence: TGTGCCAGCAGCCTGGACAGGGCTGGGGACGAGCAGTACTTC. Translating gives CASSLDRAGDEQYF.

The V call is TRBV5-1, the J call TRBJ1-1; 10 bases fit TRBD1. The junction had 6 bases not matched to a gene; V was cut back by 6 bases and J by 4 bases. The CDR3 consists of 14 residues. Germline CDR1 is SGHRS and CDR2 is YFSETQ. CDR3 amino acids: CASTTGGLGTEAFF. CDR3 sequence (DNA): TGCGCCAGCACGACAGGGGGCCTGGGCACTGAAGCTTTCTTT.

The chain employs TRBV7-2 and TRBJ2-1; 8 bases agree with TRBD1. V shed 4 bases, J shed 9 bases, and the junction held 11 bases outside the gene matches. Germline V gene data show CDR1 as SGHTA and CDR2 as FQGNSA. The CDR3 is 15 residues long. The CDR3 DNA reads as TGTGCCAGCAGCTCCTCGGGGGTGACAGGGGTTGAGCAGTTCTTC. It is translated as CASSSSGVTGVEQFF.

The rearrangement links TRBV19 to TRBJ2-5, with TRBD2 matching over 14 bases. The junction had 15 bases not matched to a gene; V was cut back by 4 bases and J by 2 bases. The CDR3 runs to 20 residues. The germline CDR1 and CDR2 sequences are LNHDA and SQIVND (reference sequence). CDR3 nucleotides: TGTGCCAGTAGTAAATGGACTAGCGGGAGGCCCGGGGCCCCACAAGAGACCCAGTACTTC. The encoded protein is CASSKWTSGRPGAPQETQYF.

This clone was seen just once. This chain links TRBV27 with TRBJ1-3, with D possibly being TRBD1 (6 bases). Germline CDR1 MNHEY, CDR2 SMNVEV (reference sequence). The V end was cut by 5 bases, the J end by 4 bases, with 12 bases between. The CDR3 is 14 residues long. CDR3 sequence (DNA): TGTGCCAGCAGTCTACAGGGTCCCGGAAACACCATATATTTT. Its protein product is CASSLQGPGNTIYF.

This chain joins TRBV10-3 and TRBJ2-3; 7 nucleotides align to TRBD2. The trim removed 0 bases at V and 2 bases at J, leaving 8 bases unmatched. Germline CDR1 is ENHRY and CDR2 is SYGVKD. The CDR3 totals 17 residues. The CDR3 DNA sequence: TGTGCCATCAGTGAGTCTCCGGGGCGGGGGACCACAGATACGCAGTATTTT. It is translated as CAISESPGRGTTDTQYF.

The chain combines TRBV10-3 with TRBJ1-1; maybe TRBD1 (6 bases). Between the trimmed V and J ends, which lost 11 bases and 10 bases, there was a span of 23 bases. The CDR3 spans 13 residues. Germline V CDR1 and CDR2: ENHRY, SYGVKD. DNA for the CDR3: TGTGCCTCCGGGAGGGACACCTCTCCGAGAGCTTTCTTT. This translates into CASGRDTSPRAFF.

In DNA form, the CDR3 reads TGTGCCAGTAGTGCAGGGGAGGGGGTCACTGAAGCTTTCTTT. As protein: CASSAGEGVTEAFF. V is TRBV19 and J is TRBJ1-1; tentative D call: TRBD1 (6 bases). V shed 5 bases and J shed 4 bases, with 14 bases lying between them. CDR3 length: 14 amino acids. The germline CDR1 and CDR2 sequences are LNHDA and SQIVND (reference sequence).

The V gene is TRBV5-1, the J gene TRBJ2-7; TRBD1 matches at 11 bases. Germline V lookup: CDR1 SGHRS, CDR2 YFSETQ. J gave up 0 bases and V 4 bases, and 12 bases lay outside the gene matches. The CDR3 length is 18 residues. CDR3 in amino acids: CASSHPGQGGKSSYEQYF. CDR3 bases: TGCGCCAGCAGCCACCCGGGACAGGGGGGGAAAAGCTCCTACGAGCAGTACTTC.

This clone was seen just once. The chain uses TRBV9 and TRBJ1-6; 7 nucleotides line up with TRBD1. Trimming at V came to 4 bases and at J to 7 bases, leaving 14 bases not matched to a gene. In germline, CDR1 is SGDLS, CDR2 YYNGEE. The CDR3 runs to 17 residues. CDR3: CASSLGQAGLENSPLHF. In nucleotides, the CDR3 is TGTGCCAGCAGCCTAGGACAGGCTGGACTTGAGAATTCACCCCTCCACTTT.

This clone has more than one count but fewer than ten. CDR3 in amino acids: CASSFNFQETQYF. The DNA of the CDR3 is TGTGCCAGCAGTTTTAACTTCCAAGAGACCCAGTACTTC. The chain has TRBV6-2 or TRBV6-3 and TRBJ2-5, with D hard to call. Looked up from germline, CDR1 is MNHEY and CDR2 is SVGEGT. V was pared by 4 bases and J by 1 base, with 7 bases between. This CDR3 region has 13 residues.

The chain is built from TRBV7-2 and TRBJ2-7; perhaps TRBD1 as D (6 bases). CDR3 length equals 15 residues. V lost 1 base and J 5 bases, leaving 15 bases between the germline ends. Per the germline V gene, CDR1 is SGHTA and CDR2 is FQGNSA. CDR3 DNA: TGTGCCAGCAGCTTAGTAGGTACAGGGAGCCACGAGCAGTACTTC. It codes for CASSLVGTGSHEQYF.

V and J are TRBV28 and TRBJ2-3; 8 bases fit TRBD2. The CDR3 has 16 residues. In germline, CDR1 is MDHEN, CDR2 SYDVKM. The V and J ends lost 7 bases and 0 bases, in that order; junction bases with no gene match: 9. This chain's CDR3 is CASTLQGTRSTDTQYF. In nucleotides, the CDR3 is TGTGCCAGCACCCTACAAGGGACTAGAAGCACAGATACGCAGTATTTT.

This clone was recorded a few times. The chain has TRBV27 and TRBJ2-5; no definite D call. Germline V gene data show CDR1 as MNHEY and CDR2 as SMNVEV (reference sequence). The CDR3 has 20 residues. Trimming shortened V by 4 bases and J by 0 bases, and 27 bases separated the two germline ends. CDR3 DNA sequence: TGTGCCAGCAGTTCGCATGGCCCTCCCGCCCCCTTACCGTACCAAGAGACCCAGTACTTC. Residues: CASSSHGPPAPLPYQETQYF.

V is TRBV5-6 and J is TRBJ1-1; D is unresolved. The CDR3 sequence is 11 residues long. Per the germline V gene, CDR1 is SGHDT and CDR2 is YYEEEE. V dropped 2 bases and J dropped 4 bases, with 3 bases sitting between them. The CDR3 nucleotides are TGTGCCAGCAGCTTCAGCACTGAAGCTTTCTTT. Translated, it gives CASSFSTEAFF. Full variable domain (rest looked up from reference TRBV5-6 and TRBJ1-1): DAGVTQSPTHLIKTRGQQVTLRCSPKSGHDTVSWYQQALGQGPQFIFQYYEEEERQRGNFPDRFSGHQFPNYSSELNVNALLLGDSALYLCASSFSTEAFFGQGTRLTVV.

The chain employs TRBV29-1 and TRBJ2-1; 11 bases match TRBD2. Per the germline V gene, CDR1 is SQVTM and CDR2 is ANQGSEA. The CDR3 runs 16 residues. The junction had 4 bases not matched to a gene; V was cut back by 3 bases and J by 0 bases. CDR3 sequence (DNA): TGCAGCGTTGAGGGACTAGCGGAGAGCTCCTACAATGAGCAGTTCTTC. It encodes CSVEGLAESSYNEQFF.

The CDR3 coding sequence is TGTGCCAGTACTATCCTCTCTGGAAACACCATATATTTT. This gives the protein CASTILSGNTIYF. The chain combines TRBV19 with TRBJ1-3, with D unresolved. Trimming took 7 bases from V and 0 from J, leaving 7 bases between them. Germline V gene data show CDR1 as LNHDA and CDR2 as SQIVND (reference sequence). The CDR3 loop spans 13 amino acids.